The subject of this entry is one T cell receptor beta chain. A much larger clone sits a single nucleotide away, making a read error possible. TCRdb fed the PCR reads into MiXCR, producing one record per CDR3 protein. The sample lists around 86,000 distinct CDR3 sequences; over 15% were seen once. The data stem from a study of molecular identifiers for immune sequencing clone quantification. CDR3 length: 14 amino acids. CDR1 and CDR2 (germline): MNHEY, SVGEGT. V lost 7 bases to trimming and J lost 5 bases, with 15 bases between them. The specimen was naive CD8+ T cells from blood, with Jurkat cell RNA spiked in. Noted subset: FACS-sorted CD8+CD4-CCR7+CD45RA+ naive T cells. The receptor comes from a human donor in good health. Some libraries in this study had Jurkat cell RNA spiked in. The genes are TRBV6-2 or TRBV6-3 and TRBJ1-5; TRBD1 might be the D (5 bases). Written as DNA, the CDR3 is TGTGCCAGCACCTCCGGGAGGGGCGATCAGCCCCAGCATTTT. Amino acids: CASTSGRGDQPQHF.